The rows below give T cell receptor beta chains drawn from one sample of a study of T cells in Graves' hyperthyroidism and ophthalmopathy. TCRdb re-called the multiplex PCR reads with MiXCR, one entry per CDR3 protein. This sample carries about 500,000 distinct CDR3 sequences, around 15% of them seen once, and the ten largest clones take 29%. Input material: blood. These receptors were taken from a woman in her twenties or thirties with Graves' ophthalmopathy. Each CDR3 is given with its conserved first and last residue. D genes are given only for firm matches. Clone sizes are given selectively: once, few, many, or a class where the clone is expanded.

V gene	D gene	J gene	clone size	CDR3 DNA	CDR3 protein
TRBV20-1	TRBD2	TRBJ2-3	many	TGCAGTGCTAGATTAGCGGGACCCACAGATACGCAGTATTTT	CSARLAGPTDTQYF
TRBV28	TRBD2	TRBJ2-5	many	TGTACCAGCAGTTGGGGACTAGCGGGAGAGACCCAGTACTTC	CTSSWGLAGETQYF
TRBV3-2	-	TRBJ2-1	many	TGTGCCAGCAGCCAAGAGCGGGAGATTAGGACCTACAATGAGCAGTTCTTC	CASSQEREIRTYNEQFF
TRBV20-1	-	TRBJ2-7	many	TGCAGCGTCCGCGGGAGAGGGGGATACGAGCAGTACTTC	CSVRGRGGYEQYF
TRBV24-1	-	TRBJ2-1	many	TGTGCCACCAGTGGGGGGAAGATAGGCTCCTACAATGAGCAGTTCTTC	CATSGGKIGSYNEQFF
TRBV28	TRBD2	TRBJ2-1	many	TGTGCCAGCAGTTCGGTACCGGGACTAGCGGGGGAGAGCTCCTACAATGAGCAGTTCTTC	CASSSVPGLAGESSYNEQFF
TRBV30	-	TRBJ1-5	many	TGTGCCTGGAGTGTCTTTGGGGGAAATAGCAATCAGCCCCAGCATTTT	CAWSVFGGNSNQPQHF
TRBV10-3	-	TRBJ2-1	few	TGTGCCATCAGTGAAAGCGAGCTTTCCTACAATGAGCAGTTCTTC	CAISESELSYNEQFF
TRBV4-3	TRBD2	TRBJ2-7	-	TGCGCCAGCAGCCAAGCTCGGGCGGGAGTTTCGGGCATGTACTTC	CASSQARAGVSGMYF
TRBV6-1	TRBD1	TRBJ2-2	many	TGTGCCAGCAGGGACAGGGGCACCGGGGAGCTGTTTTTT	CASRDRGTGELFF
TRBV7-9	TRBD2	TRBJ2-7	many	TGTGCCAGCGGTCCTAGCGGGAGTCCCTACGAGCAGTACTTC	CASGPSGSPYEQYF
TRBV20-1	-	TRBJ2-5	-	TGCAGTGCTAGTGGGCAGGGCCCTGAGGAGACCCAGTACTTC	CSASGQGPEETQYF
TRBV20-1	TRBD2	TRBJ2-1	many	TGCAGTGTGGCCTTCACGGCTAGCGGGCTAAGCTCCTACAATGAGCAGTTCTTC	CSVAFTASGLSSYNEQFF
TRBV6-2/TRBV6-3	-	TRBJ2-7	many	TGTGCCAGCAGCCGTACCGGCAGGCCGAGCTCCTACGAGCAGTACTTC	CASSRTGRPSSYEQYF
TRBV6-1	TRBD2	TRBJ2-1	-	TGTGCCAGCAGAATAACGGGACTAGGGTTCAATGAGCAGTTCTTC	CASRITGLGFNEQFF
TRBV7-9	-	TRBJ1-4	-	TGTGCCAGCAGCTCGGCGGGGGTGATGAAAAAACTGTTTTTT	CASSSAGVMKKLFF
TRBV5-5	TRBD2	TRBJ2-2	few	TGTGCCAGCAGCGCCACTCTTACCGGGACTAGCATGGCCGGGGAGCTGTTTTTT	CASSATLTGTSMAGELFF
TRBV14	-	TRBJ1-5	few	TGTGCCAGCAGCCCAGGCGGGCAGGGTGGCAATCAGCCCCAGCATTTT	CASSPGGQGGNQPQHF
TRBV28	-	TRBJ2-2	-	TGTGCCAGCAGTTTATTTAATTCTGGGGATTTCACCGGGGAGCTGTTTTTT	CASSLFNSGDFTGELFF
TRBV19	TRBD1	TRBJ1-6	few	TGTGCCAGTAGTATCTCCCGGGACAGCATTCTTTCACCCCTCCACTTT	CASSISRDSILSPLHF
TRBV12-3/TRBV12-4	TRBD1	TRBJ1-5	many	TGTGCCAGCAGTACTGGACAGGGAGGTCAGCCCCAGCATTTT	CASSTGQGGQPQHF
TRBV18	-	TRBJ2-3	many	TGTGCCAGCTCGTCCCAAAAAGCTAGCACAGATACGCAGTATTTT	CASSSQKASTDTQYF
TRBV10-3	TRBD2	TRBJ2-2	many	TGTGCCATCAGTGAGGAAGATCGGCGGGAGGGAGGGGAGCTGTTTTTT	CAISEEDRREGGELFF
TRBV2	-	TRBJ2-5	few	TGTGCCAGCAGGAACCCAGGCAAGGGTGAGGAGACCCAGTACTTC	CASRNPGKGEETQYF
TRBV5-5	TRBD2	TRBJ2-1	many	TGTGCCAGCAGCACCGGGACTAGCGGGATCGGCGATGAGCAGTTCTTC	CASSTGTSGIGDEQFF
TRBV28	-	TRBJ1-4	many	TGTGCCAGCAGTACTAAGGGGGTGGGAGATGAAAAACTGTTTTTT	CASSTKGVGDEKLFF